This T cell receptor beta chain is drawn from a study of molecular identifiers for immune sequencing clone quantification. Across the whole study: Four portions were sequenced after RNA from roughly 20,000 or 100,000 naive CD8 cells was split five ways in replicates. Study-level results: Over 98% of effector molecules, yet under 1% of naive-cell molecules, were held by clones above 20 RNA copies. Identical TCR molecules that share a barcode could lead to an underestimation of highly expanded clone sizes.

MiXCR, run by TCRdb on the PCR reads, gives a single entry per CDR3 protein. The data contain a few hundred thousand distinct CDR3 sequences, roughly 25% of them singletons. CDR1 is MNHEY, CDR2 SVGAGI, per germline. V lost 6 bases and J 9 bases, leaving 15 bases between the germline ends. The CDR3 length is 13 residues. Naive CD8 T cell sorting was performed on the CD8+CD4-CCR7+CD45RA+ phenotype. Worth noting for this clonotype: As yet, its antigen is unknown. A much larger clone differs by one base, so this may be a read error.

The sequenced material came from naive CD8+ T cells from blood, with Jurkat cell RNA spiked in. Noted subset: FACS-sorted CD8+CD4-CCR7+CD45RA+ naive T cells. This sequence was found in a human donor in good health. Some libraries in this study had Jurkat cell RNA spiked in. The gene calls are TRBV6-5 and TRBJ2-4; D remains ambiguous. The CDR3 here is CASRIAGESIQYF. CDR3 nucleotide sequence: TGTGCCAGCAGGATAGCCGGAGAAAGCATTCAGTACTTC.